This is a list of T cell receptor beta chains from one sample in a study of cytomegalovirus exposure and HLA in healthy donors. Sequencing used immunoSEQ multiplex PCR; TCRdb keeps in-frame clones, though not all of them. This sample's clone table lists approximately 50,000 clones. The sample was PBMCs. These receptors were collected from a female donor in good health and CMV-seronegative. Each CDR3 is given without its conserved first and last residue. The order of the fields is CDR3 protein, V gene, J gene.

ASSNPAAYNEQF	TRBV19	TRBJ2-1
ASSVGVSGLNDEQY	TRBV9	TRBJ2-7
ASSPRTGAANTGELF	TRBV4-3	TRBJ2-2
ASLGQVNTEAF	TRBV19	TRBJ1-1
ASSLGLGEPGELF	TRBV7-9	TRBJ2-2
ASSQEAYNSPLH	TRBV14	TRBJ1-6
ASSYSRGRAEAF	TRBV6-5	TRBJ1-1
ASSIEEDGNEQF	TRBV19	TRBJ2-1
ASSHPGQGIDTEAF	TRBV9	TRBJ1-1
ASSPRDRGLHGYT	TRBV5-4	TRBJ1-2
SVSERTPPAF	TRBV29-1	TRBJ1-1
AVGSSVAGEQY	TRBV6-5	TRBJ2-7
ASRLELAYEQY	TRBV6-1	TRBJ2-7
ASSALTGGRSTEAF	TRBV6-1	TRBJ1-1
ASRPQGANSPLH	TRBV11-3	TRBJ1-6
SVDAAGSGGYYEQY	TRBV29-1	TRBJ2-7
ASTLDRYYNEQF	TRBV7-8	TRBJ2-1
SAEDRDEQY	TRBV20-1	NA
ASSRTGGNYGYT	TRBV4-2	TRBJ1-2
ASSLWTSGGVGELF	TRBV7-9	TRBJ2-2
AWSMGRGLTPQH	TRBV30	TRBJ1-5
ASSLPSGGTQY	TRBV9	TRBJ2-3